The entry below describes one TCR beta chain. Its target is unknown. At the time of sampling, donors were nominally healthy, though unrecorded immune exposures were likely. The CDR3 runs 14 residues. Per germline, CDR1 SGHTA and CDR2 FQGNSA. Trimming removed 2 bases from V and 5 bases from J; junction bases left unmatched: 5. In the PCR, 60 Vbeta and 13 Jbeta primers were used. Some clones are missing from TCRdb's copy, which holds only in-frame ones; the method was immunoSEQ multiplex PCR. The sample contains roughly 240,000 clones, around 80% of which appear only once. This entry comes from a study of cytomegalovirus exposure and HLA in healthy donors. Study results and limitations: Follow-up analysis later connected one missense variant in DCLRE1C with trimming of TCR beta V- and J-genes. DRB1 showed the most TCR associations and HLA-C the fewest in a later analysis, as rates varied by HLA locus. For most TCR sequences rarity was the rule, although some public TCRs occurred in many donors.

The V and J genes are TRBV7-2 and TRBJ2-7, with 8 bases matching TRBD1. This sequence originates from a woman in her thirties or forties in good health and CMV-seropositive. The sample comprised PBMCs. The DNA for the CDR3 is TGTGCCAGCAGCTTACAACACAGGGGGGACGAGCAGTACTTC. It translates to CASSLQHRGDEQYF. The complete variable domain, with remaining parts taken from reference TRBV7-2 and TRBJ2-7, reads GAGVSQSPSNKVTEKGKDVELRCDPISGHTALYWYRQSLGQGLEFLIYFQGNSAPDKSGLPSDRFSAERTGGSVSTLTIQRTQQEDSAVYLCASSLQHRGDEQYFGPGTRLTVT.